These 4 T cell receptor beta chains originate from one sample sequenced in a study of cytomegalovirus exposure and HLA in healthy donors. The PCR had 60 Vbeta and 13 Jbeta primers. Sequenced by immunoSEQ multiplex PCR; TCRdb stores in-frame clones only, minus some. The table has some 200,000 clones, 81% seen once; the top ten hold approximately 3.9%. The sequenced sample was PBMCs. These receptors originate from a man over 45 in good health and CMV-seronegative.

The chain links TRBV9 to TRBJ2-7, with 9 bases fitting TRBD1. In germline, CDR1 is SGDLS, CDR2 YYNGEE. The CDR3 consists of 15 residues. Germline trimming cut 2 bases from V and 5 bases from J; bases unmatched to any gene: 8. The CDR3 sequence: CASSVSGTGSHEQYF. CDR3 DNA: TGTGCCAGCAGCGTTTCCGGGACAGGGAGCCACGAGCAGTACTTC.

The count of this clone is one. V gene TRBV25-1 combines with J gene TRBJ2-7, with 10 bases matching TRBD2. Trimming removed 3 bases from V and 3 bases from J; junction bases left unmatched: 8. The germline CDR1 and CDR2 sequences are MGHDK and SYGVNS. The CDR3 runs to 16 residues. The CDR3 sequence is CASSDPSGGAIYEQYF. The CDR3 DNA follows: TGTGCCAGCAGTGATCCGAGCGGGGGGGCCATCTACGAGCAGTACTTC.

The J gene is TRBJ2-7, the V gene TRBV5-6; tentative D call: TRBD1 (6 bases). Between the trimmed V and J ends, which lost 0 bases and 6 bases, there was a span of 10 bases. Germline lookup yields CDR1 SGHDT and CDR2 YYEEEE. The CDR3 length is 13 residues. Here the CDR3 DNA reads TGTGCCAGCAGCTTGGGCAGGGGTGGCGAGCAGTACTTC. This codes for CASSLGRGGEQYF. The full variable domain, rest sourced from reference TRBV5-6 and TRBJ2-7, is DAGVTQSPTHLIKTRGQQVTLRCSPKSGHDTVSWYQQALGQGPQFIFQYYEEEERQRGNFPDRFSGHQFPNYSSELNVNALLLGDSALYLCASSLGRGGEQYFGPGTRLTVT.

V usage is TRBV7-8 and J usage is TRBJ1-1, with D perhaps matching TRBD1 (6 bases). CDR1 is SGHVS and CDR2 is FQNEAQ in the germline V gene. The CDR3 length is 16 residues. Trimming took off 1 base at V and 2 bases at J, with 14 bases between the two ends. The CDR3 spells CASSLVPGTYNTEAFF. The CDR3 DNA reads as TGTGCCAGCAGCTTAGTCCCCGGGACATACAACACTGAAGCTTTCTTT. Complete variable domain (other parts from reference TRBV7-8 and TRBJ1-1): GAGVSQSPRYKVAKRGQDVALRCDPISGHVSLFWYQQALGQGPEFLTYFQNEAQLDKSGLPSDRFFAERPEGSVSTLKIQRTQQEDSAVYLCASSLVPGTYNTEAFFGQGTRLTVV.